This T cell receptor beta chain is from a study of radiotherapy plus CTLA-4 blockade in lung cancer. The overall study: An objective response was seen in roughly 20% of patients, and disease control in around 33%.

Patients with chemo-refractory metastatic non-small-cell lung cancer received focal radiation plus CTLA-4 blockade with ipilimumab. Comments on this clone: As yet, its antigen is unknown.

Germline V lookup: CDR1 SNHLY, CDR2 FYNNEI. The trim removed 8 bases at V and 5 bases at J, leaving 10 bases unmatched. This CDR3 contains 15 residues. Assay used: immunoSEQ multiplex PCR; TCRdb lists only in-frame clones, some missing. The sample records roughly 63,000 clones, around three quarters being singletons. Study conclusions and caveats: Reports state that early shifts in blood T cell clones, with interferon-beta, best predicted response. TCR clones originating in tumors grew in number in blood after radiotherapy plus ipilimumab.

This sample comprised peripheral blood, obtained from a patient treated with radiotherapy plus ipilimumab. This TCR was sampled from a human donor with non-small cell lung cancer whose response to radiotherapy plus ipilimumab could not be evaluated. The chain uses TRBV2 and TRBJ2-5, with 11 bases that match TRBD2. The CDR3 nucleotides read TGTGCCAGCGATTTTAGCGGGGGGGCCGGTGAGACCCAGTACTTC. Translating it yields CASDFSGGAGETQYF.